These T cell receptor beta chains were read from a single sample in a study of siplizumab effects on memory and regulatory T cells. Generated by immunoSEQ multiplex PCR, the TCRdb table keeps only in-frame clones and is missing some. This table holds some 100,000 clones, over 90% found once. Sequences were obtained from non-Treg CD4+ T cells sorted from blood. The receptor source for this set is a human donor in good health. The CDR3 runs from the conserved cysteine through the conserved F or W. A D gene is named only where the DNA matches it firmly. Size tells how often a clone was seen (once, few, many) or the class of an expanded clone, and some rows leave it out.

TRBJ2-2	TRBV5-1	19	NA	TRBD2	TGCGCCAGCAGCTTTAAAGGACTAGCGGGAGGCCGGGTGACCGGGGAGCTGTTTTTT	CASSFKGLAGGRVTGELFF
TRBJ1-2	TRBV11-2	13	NA	NA	TGTGCCAGCAGCCTCGGGTCAGGGATTGGCTACACCTTC	CASSLGSGIGYTF
TRBJ2-1	TRBV7-3	16	NA	TRBD1	TGTGCCAGCAGCTTAACGCCGGGACAGGGCTTCGATGAGCAGTTCTTC	CASSLTPGQGFDEQFF
TRBJ1-1	TRBV30	11	NA	NA	TGTGCCTGGACCTTGTACACTGAAGCTTTCTTT	CAWTLYTEAFF
TRBJ2-1	TRBV29-1	14	once	NA	TGCAGCGTTGTAGGGGGAGTGGCCTACAATGAGCAGTTCTTC	CSVVGGVAYNEQFF
TRBJ1-4	TRBV2	15	NA	TRBD1	TGTGCCAGCAGCCTGCAAGGGGGCGGGTTTGAAAAACTGTTTTTT	CASSLQGGGFEKLFF
TRBJ1-4	TRBV5-1	14	few	NA	TGCGCCAGCAGCTTGATTGGAATAGATGAAAAACTGTTTTTT	CASSLIGIDEKLFF
TRBJ1-5	TRBV19	13	NA	NA	TGTGCCAGTAGTACACAGGCTAATCAGCCCCAGCATTTT	CASSTQANQPQHF
TRBJ2-5	TRBV28	14	NA	NA	TGTGCCAGCAGCTCACAATCTCGGGGAGAGACCCAGTACTTC	CASSSQSRGETQYF
TRBJ2-1	TRBV18	11	NA	NA	TGTGCCAGCTCACAAGGGGGGGAGCAGTTCTTC	CASSQGGEQFF
TRBJ2-5	TRBV19	15	NA	TRBD2	TGTGCCAGTAGCACGGGACTAGCGGGGCAAGAGACCCAGTACTTC	CASSTGLAGQETQYF
TRBJ2-1	TRBV11-2	13	NA	NA	TGTGCCAGCAGCTTGTTCGGATCGGCTGAGCAGTTCTTC	CASSLFGSAEQFF
TRBJ2-3	TRBV10-2	17	NA	TRBD2	TGCGCCAGCAGTGAGATGCCCCGGCTAGCGGGAACAGATACGCAGTATTTT	CASSEMPRLAGTDTQYF
TRBJ2-3	TRBV11-2	11	NA	NA	TGTGCCAGCAGCTTAGTATGGGCGCAGTATTTT	CASSLVWAQYF
TRBJ1-4	TRBV6-1	14	NA	TRBD1	TGTGCCAGCAGTGAAAGGAGGGCAGGGGGAAAACTGTTTTTT	CASSERRAGGKLFF
TRBJ1-5	TRBV14	13	NA	NA	TGTGCCAGCAGCCAAGTCGGGGGAGGGACCCAGCATTTT	CASSQVGGGTQHF
TRBJ2-1	TRBV18	14	NA	TRBD1	TGTGCCAGCTCACCGCTCACAGGGGAGAATGAGCAGTTCTTC	CASSPLTGENEQFF
TRBJ2-1	TRBV7-2	16	NA	TRBD2	TGTGCCAGCAGCTTTGTCGGCGGGAGGATAGCAAATGAGCAGTTCTTC	CASSFVGGRIANEQFF
TRBJ1-1	TRBV7-9	12	few	NA	TGTGCCAGCATCCCGGCCAACACTGAAGCTTTCTTT	CASIPANTEAFF
TRBJ1-2	TRBV6-4	13	NA	NA	TGTGCCAGCAGTGAGGAGGGGGGACGCGGCTACACCTTC	CASSEEGGRGYTF
TRBJ2-5	TRBV6-1	15	NA	TRBD2	TGTGCCACCGAAACCCCTAGCGGGAGGGCCGAGACCCAGTACTTC	CATETPSGRAETQYF
TRBJ2-2	TRBV4-2	14	NA	NA	TGTGCCAGCAGCCAATTAATGAACACCGGGGAGCTGTTTTTT	CASSQLMNTGELFF
TRBJ2-2	TRBV15	15	NA	TRBD1	TGTGCCACCAGCACCCACAGTCAGGGGGCCGGGGAGCTGTTTTTT	CATSTHSQGAGELFF
TRBJ2-1	TRBV7-3	15	NA	TRBD2	TGTGCCAGCAGCCTAGCGGGAGGGCCAGGGAATGAGCAGTTCTTC	CASSLAGGPGNEQFF
TRBJ1-2	TRBV27	13	NA	NA	TGTGCCAGCAGTTATAACAAAAACTATGGCTACACCTTC	CASSYNKNYGYTF
TRBJ2-2	TRBV5-1	14	NA	NA	TGCGCCAGCAGCTTCGGACCAGGGACCGGGGAGCTGTTTTTT	CASSFGPGTGELFF
TRBJ2-5	TRBV7-8	15	NA	NA	TGTGCCAGCAGCTTCGGGAGACAGGTCCGAGAGACCCAGTACTTC	CASSFGRQVRETQYF
TRBJ1-1	TRBV30	14	NA	NA	TGTGCCTGGACTTTACAGGGAAGGGGAACTGAAGCTTTCTTT	CAWTLQGRGTEAFF
TRBJ2-5	TRBV15	17	few	NA	TGTGCCACCAGCAGAGATGGGTTGGGATTGTACCAAGAGACCCAGTACTTC	CATSRDGLGLYQETQYF
TRBJ1-1	TRBV27	12	NA	TRBD1	TGTGCCAGCAGTTTACGACAGGGTGAAGCTTTCTTT	CASSLRQGEAFF
TRBJ2-1	TRBV18	15	NA	TRBD2	TGTGCCAGCTCCCGGACTAGCAATGCCTACAATGAGCAGTTCTTC	CASSRTSNAYNEQFF
TRBJ2-6	TRBV30	18	NA	TRBD1	TGTGCCTGGAGTGTAAGAGGGACAGGGGTTGCAGGGGCCAACGTCCTGACTTTC	CAWSVRGTGVAGANVLTF
TRBJ2-2	TRBV7-9	14	NA	NA	TGTGCCAGCAGCGACCTACCGAGGGCCGGGGAGCTGTTTTTT	CASSDLPRAGELFF
TRBJ2-3	TRBV9	14	NA	TRBD2	TGTGCCAGCAGCCAGCGGGATAGGGTAGATACGCAGTATTTT	CASSQRDRVDTQYF
TRBJ1-3	TRBV6-1	14	NA	TRBD1	TGTGCCAGCAGGAAAACAGGGGGCGGAAACACCATATATTTT	CASRKTGGGNTIYF
TRBJ2-6	TRBV5-1	18	once	TRBD1	TGCGCCAGCAGCTCCCGGACAGGGGAGTACTCTGGGGCCAACGTCCTGACTTTC	CASSSRTGEYSGANVLTF
TRBJ2-3	TRBV11-3	15	NA	TRBD1	TGTGCCAGCAGCCCGCGGACAGGGGGCACAGATACGCAGTATTTT	CASSPRTGGTDTQYF
TRBJ2-7	TRBV18	15	NA	TRBD1	TGTGCCAGCTCACCAACAGGGGGCGCATTTTACGAGCAGTACTTC	CASSPTGGAFYEQYF
TRBJ2-7	TRBV29-1	13	NA	TRBD2	TGCAGCGTTGGACTAGCGGGAGTTTACGAGCAGTACTTC	CSVGLAGVYEQYF
TRBJ1-2	TRBV2	14	once	TRBD1	TGTGCCAGCGGACCGGACAGGGGGCTATATGGCTACACCTTC	CASGPDRGLYGYTF
TRBJ2-3	TRBV9	16	NA	TRBD2	TGTGCCAGCAGCGTAGGAGATCTAGCGGGGGGAGATACGCAGTATTTT	CASSVGDLAGGDTQYF
TRBJ1-4	TRBV19	15	NA	NA	TGTGCCAGTAGTATTCCGGTTGCAACTAATGAAAAACTGTTTTTT	CASSIPVATNEKLFF
TRBJ2-7	TRBV5-6	16	NA	NA	TGTGCCAGCAGCTTTAGGAGACTCGCGCAACGCTACGAGCAGTACTTC	CASSFRRLAQRYEQYF
TRBJ2-5	TRBV5-1	14	NA	NA	TGCGCCAGCAGCTTGGGCGGGGCTCAAGAGACCCAGTACTTC	CASSLGGAQETQYF
TRBJ2-1	TRBV29-1	15	NA	TRBD2	TGCAGCGTTGAGACTAGCCTGTCGTCCTACAATGAGCAGTTCTTC	CSVETSLSSYNEQFF
TRBJ1-2	TRBV18	14	once	NA	TGTGCCAGCTCAGCACTAAGCGACACCTATGGCTACACCTTC	CASSALSDTYGYTF
TRBJ1-2	TRBV5-4	14	NA	TRBD1	TGTGCCAGCACTACTATTGGGACAGGGTATGGCTACACCTTC	CASTTIGTGYGYTF
TRBJ2-7	TRBV6-5	14	NA	NA	TGTGCCAGCAGTTACCGGGGCCCCCCTGGCGAGCAGTACTTC	CASSYRGPPGEQYF
TRBJ1-1	TRBV4-1	18	NA	TRBD1	TGCGCCAGCAGCCAAGCCCATACCTCCGGGACAGTGAACACTGAAGCTTTCTTT	CASSQAHTSGTVNTEAFF
TRBJ2-1	TRBV28	13	NA	TRBD1	TGTGCCAGCGGGGACAGGCAATACAATGAGCAGTTCTTC	CASGDRQYNEQFF
TRBJ1-5	TRBV28	16	NA	NA	TGTGCCAGCAGTCTGGGACGGGGGCCCAGCAATCAGCCCCAGCATTTT	CASSLGRGPSNQPQHF
TRBJ1-2	TRBV5-6	13	NA	NA	TGTGCCAGCAGCTCCCTCGCTAACTATGGCTACACCTTC	CASSSLANYGYTF
TRBJ2-7	TRBV5-5	15	NA	NA	TGTGCCAGCAGTCCTAATGACCGATTACCCAAAGAGCAGTACTTC	CASSPNDRLPKEQYF
TRBJ2-7	TRBV19	13	NA	NA	TGTGCCAGTAGTCTCAGGGGTTCCTACGAGCAGTACTTC	CASSLRGSYEQYF
TRBJ2-7	TRBV2	18	NA	NA	TGTGCCAGCAGTGATAGCGCTAAGTCTTGGGACTCTCCATACGAGCAGTACTTC	CASSDSAKSWDSPYEQYF
TRBJ2-7	TRBV15	14	NA	NA	TGTGCCACCAGCAGAGGGGACCCACCCTACGAGCAGTACTTC	CATSRGDPPYEQYF
TRBJ2-5	TRBV20-1	10	NA	NA	TGCAGTGCTAGAAAAGAGACCCAGTACTTC	CSARKETQYF
TRBJ2-3	TRBV18	14	NA	NA	TGTGCCAGCTCAAAGGGATCTATCACAGATACGCAGTATTTT	CASSKGSITDTQYF
TRBJ1-4	TRBV7-9	16	NA	TRBD1	TGTGCCAGCAGCTTACGGGACAGGCCAGCAGGGGAAAAACTGTTTTTT	CASSLRDRPAGEKLFF